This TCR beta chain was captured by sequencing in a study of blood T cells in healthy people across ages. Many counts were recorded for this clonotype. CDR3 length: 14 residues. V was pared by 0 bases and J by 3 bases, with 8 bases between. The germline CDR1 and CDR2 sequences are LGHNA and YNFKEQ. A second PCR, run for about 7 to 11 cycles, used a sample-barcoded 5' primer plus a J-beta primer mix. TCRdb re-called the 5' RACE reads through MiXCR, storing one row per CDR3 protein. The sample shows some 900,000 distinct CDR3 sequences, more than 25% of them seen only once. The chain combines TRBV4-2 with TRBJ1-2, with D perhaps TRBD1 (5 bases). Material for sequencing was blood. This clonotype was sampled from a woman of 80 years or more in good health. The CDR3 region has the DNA TGTGCCAGCAGCCAAGATGGACAAGACTATGGCTACACCTTC. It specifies CASSQDGQDYGYTF.